Described below is a single T cell receptor beta chain sequence and its context. The data were obtained in a study of human T cells and chemical hapten exposure. For the study at large: Per-sample TCR yields varied mainly from small pooled library volume differences.

CDR1 is MNHEY and CDR2 is SVGAGI in the germline V gene. V lost 6 bases, J lost 3 bases, and 20 bases lay in between. This CDR3 has 16 amino acids. TCRdb reanalysed the RACE reads using MiXCR and keeps one entry per CDR3 protein. Among nearly 55,000 distinct CDR3 sequences, around 10% were seen once, and the ten largest hold approximately 1.7%. Stated time point: patch test 2, 6 weeks after DPC sensitization. Treatment denoted: therapeutic diphenylcyclopropenone sensitization with weekly scalp DPC. The input for sequencing was whole blood, taken in connection with sensitization to the hapten diphenylcyclopropenone (DPC). V and J are TRBV6-5 and TRBJ1-1; D is perhaps TRBD1 (5 bases). The sequence came from a woman in her 50s with alopecia areata. Some clones in this sample may be carry-over from other donors' samples. The CDR3 sequence: CASSHIRPMTDTEAFF. CDR3 nucleotide sequence: TGTGCCAGCAGCCATATCCGACCCATGACAGACACTGAAGCTTTCTTT.